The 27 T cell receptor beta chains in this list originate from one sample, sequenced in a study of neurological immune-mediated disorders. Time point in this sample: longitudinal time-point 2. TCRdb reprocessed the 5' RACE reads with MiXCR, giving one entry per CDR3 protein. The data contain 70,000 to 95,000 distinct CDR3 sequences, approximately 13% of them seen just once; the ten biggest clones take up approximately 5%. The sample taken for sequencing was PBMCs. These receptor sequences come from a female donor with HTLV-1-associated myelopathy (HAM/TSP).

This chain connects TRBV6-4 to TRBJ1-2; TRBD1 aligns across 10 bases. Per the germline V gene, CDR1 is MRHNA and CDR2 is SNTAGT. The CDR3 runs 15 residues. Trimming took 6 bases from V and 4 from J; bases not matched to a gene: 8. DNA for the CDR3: TGTGCCAGCAGACTTGGGACAGGGGATGGCTATGGCTACACCTTC. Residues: CASRLGTGDGYGYTF.

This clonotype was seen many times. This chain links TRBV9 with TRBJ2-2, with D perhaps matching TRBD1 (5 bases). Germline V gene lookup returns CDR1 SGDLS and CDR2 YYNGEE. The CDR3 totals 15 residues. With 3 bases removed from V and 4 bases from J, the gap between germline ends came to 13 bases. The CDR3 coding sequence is TGTGCCAGCAGCGGACAGCTGAGACTCACCGGGGAGCTGTTTTTT. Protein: CASSGQLRLTGELFF.

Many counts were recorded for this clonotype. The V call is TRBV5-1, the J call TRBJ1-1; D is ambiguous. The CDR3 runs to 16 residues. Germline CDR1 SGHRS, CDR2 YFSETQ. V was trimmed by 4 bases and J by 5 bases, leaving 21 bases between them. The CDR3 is CASSSIKEAPGTEAFF. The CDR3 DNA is TGCGCCAGCAGCAGTATTAAGGAAGCCCCTGGGACTGAAGCTTTCTTT.

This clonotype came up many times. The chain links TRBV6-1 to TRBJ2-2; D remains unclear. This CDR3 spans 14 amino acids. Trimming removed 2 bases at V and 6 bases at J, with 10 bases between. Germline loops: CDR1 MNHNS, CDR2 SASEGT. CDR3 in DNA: TGTGCCAGCAGTGAAAGGGCTCACCCCGGGGAGCTGTTTTTT. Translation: CASSERAHPGELFF.

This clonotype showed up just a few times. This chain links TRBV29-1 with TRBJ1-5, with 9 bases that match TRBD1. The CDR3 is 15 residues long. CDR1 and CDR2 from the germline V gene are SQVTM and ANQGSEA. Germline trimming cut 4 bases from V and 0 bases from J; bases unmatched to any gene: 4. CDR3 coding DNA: TGCAGCGTTGGGTACAGGGGGCATAGCAATCAGCCCCAGCATTTT. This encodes CSVGYRGHSNQPQHF. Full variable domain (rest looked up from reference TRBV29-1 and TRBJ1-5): SAVISQKPSRDICQRGTSLTIQCQVDSQVTMMFWYRQQPGQSLTLIATANQGSEATYESGFVIDKFPISRPNLTFSTLTVSNMSPEDSSIYLCSVGYRGHSNQPQHFGDGTRLSIL.

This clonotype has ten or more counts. CDR3 sequence (DNA): TGTGCCACCAGCAGCCCGAGCGGAGAGAGGGGCAAAAAACTGTTTTTT. Translating it yields CATSSPSGERGKKLFF. The chain couples TRBV15 to TRBJ1-4; D is possibly TRBD1 (5 bases). The CDR3 runs to 16 residues. Between the trimmed V and J ends, which lost 3 bases and 9 bases, there was a span of 20 bases. Per the germline V gene, CDR1 is LNHNV and CDR2 is YYDKDF (reference sequence).

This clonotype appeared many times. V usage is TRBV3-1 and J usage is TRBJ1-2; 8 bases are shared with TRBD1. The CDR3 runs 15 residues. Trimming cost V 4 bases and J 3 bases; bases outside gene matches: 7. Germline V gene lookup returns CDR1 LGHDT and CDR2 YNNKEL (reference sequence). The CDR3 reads CASSPAGGAHYGYTF. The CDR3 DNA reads TGTGCCAGCAGCCCCGCAGGGGGCGCCCACTATGGCTACACCTTC.

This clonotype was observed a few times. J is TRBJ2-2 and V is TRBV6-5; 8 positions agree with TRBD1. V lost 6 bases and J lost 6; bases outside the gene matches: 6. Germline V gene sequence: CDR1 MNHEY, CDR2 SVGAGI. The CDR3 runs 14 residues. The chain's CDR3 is CASRIGQGAGELFF. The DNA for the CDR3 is TGTGCCAGCAGAATAGGACAGGGTGCCGGGGAGCTGTTTTTT.

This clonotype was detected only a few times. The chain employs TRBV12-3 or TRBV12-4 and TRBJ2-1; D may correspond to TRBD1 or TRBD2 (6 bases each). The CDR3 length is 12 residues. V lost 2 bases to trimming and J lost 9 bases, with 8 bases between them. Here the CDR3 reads CASSLKGGEQFF. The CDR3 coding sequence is TGTGCCAGCAGTTTAAAGGGGGGTGAGCAGTTCTTC.

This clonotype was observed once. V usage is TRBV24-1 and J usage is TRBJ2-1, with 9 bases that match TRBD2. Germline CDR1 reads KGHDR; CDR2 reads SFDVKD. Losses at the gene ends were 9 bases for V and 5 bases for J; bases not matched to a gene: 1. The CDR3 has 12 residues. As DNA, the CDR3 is TGTGCCACCGCTAGCGGGGACAATGAGCAGTTCTTC. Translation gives CATASGDNEQFF.

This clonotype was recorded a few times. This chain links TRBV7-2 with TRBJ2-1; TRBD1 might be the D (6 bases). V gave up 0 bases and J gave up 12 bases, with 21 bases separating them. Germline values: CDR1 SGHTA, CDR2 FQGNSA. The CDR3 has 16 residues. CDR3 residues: CASSLARGTRGSGQFF. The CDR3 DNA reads TGTGCCAGCAGCTTAGCGCGTGGGACACGGGGTTCGGGGCAGTTCTTC. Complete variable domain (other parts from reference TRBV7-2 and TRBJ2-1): GAGVSQSPSNKVTEKGKDVELRCDPISGHTALYWYRQSLGQGLEFLIYFQGNSAPDKSGLPSDRFSAERTGGSVSTLTIQRTQQEDSAVYLCASSLARGTRGSGQFFGPGTRLTVL.

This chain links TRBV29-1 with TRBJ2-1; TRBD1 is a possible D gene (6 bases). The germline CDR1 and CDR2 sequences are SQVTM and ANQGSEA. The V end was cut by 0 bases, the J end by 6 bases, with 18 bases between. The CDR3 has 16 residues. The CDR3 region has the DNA TGCAGCGTTGAAGACCCTACAGGGTTCGTTGGCAATGAGCAGTTCTTC. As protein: CSVEDPTGFVGNEQFF.

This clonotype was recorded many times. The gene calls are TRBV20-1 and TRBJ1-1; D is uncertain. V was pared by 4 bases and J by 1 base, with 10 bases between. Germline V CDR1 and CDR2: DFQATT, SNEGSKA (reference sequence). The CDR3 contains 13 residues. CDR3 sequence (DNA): TGCAGTGCTAAAGGAATTGCGAACACTGAAGCTTTCTTT. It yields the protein CSAKGIANTEAFF.

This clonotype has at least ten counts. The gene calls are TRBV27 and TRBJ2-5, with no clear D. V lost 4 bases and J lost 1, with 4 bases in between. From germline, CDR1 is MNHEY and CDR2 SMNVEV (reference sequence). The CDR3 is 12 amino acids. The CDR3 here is CASSSTQETQYF. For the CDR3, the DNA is TGTGCCAGCAGTTCAACCCAAGAGACCCAGTACTTC.

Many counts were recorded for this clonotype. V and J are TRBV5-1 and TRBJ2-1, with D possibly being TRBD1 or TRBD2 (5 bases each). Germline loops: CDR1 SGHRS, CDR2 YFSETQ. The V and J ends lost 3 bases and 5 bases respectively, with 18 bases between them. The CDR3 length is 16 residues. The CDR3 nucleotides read TGCGCCAGCAGCTCCCAGACTTCACGGGGCGACAATGAGCAGTTCTTC. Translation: CASSSQTSRGDNEQFF. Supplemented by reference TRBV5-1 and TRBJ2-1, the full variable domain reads KAGVTQTPRYLIKTRGQQVTLSCSPISGHRSVSWYQQTPGQGLQFLFEYFSETQRNKGNFPGRFSGRQFSNSRSEMNVSTLELGDSALYLCASSSQTSRGDNEQFFGPGTRLTVL.

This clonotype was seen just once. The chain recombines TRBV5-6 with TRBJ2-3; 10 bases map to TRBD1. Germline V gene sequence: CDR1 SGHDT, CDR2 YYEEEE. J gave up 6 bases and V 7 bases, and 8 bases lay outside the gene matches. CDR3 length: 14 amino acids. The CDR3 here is CASLSTGGGDTQYF. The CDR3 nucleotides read TGTGCCAGCCTATCGACAGGGGGCGGTGATACGCAGTATTTT.

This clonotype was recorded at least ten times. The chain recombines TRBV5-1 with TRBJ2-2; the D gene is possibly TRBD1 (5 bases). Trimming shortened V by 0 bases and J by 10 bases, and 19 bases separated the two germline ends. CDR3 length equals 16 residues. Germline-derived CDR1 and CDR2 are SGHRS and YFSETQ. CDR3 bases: TGCGCCAGCAGCTTGGAGTCGGGCAGCCAGGGAATGGAGCTGTTTTTT. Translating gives CASSLESGSQGMELFF.

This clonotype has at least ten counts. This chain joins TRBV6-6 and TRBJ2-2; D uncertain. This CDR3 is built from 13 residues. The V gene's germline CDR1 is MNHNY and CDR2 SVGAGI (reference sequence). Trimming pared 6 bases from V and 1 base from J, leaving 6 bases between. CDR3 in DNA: TGTGCCAGCAGCCCCCTGAACACCGGGGAGCTGTTTTTT. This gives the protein CASSPLNTGELFF.

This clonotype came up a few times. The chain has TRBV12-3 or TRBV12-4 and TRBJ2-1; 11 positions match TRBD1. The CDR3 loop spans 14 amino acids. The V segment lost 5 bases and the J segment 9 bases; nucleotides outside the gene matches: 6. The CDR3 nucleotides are TGTGCCAGCAGTACGGACAGGGGGCGCGGTGAGCAGTTCTTC. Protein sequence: CASSTDRGRGEQFF.

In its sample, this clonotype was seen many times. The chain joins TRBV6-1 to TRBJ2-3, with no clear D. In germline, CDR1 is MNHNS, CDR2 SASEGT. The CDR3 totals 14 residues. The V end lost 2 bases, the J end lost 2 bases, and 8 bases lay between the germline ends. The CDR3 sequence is CASSEQYPTDTQYF. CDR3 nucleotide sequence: TGTGCCAGCAGTGAACAGTATCCCACAGATACGCAGTATTTT.

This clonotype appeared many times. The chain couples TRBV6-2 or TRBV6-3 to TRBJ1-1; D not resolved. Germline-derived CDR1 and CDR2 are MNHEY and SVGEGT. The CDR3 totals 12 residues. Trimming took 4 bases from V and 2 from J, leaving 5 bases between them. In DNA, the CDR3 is TGTGCCAGCAGTTGGGCAAACACTGAAGCTTTCTTT. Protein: CASSWANTEAFF.

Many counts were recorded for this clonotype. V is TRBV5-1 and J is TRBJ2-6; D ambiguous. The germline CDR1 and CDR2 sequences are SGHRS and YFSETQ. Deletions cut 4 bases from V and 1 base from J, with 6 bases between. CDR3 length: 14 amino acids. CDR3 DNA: TGCGCCAGCAGCGCGAGTTCTGGGGCCAACGTCCTGACTTTC. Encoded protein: CASSASSGANVLTF. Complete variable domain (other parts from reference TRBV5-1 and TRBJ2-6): KAGVTQTPRYLIKTRGQQVTLSCSPISGHRSVSWYQQTPGQGLQFLFEYFSETQRNKGNFPGRFSGRQFSNSRSEMNVSTLELGDSALYLCASSASSGANVLTFGAGSRLTVL.

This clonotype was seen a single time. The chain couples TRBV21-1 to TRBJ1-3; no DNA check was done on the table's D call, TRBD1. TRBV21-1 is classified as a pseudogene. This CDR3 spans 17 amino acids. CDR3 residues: CASSKEGGPSSGNTIYF. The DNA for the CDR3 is TGTGCCAGCAGCAAAGAGGGGGGGCCGAGCTCTGGAAACACCATATATTTT.

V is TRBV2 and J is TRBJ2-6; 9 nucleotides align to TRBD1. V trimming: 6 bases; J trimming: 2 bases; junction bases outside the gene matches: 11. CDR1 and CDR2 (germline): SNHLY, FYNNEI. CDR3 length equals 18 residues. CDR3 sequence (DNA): TGTGCCAGCAGACAGGGGGCTGTAGGGTTTGCTGGGGCCAACGTCCTGACTTTC. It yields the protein CASRQGAVGFAGANVLTF. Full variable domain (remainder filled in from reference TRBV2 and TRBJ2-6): EPEVTQTPSHQVTQMGQEVILRCVPISNHLYFYWYRQILGQKVEFLVSFYNNEISEKSEIFDDQFSVERPDGSNFTLKIRSTKLEDSAMYFCASRQGAVGFAGANVLTFGAGSRLTVL.

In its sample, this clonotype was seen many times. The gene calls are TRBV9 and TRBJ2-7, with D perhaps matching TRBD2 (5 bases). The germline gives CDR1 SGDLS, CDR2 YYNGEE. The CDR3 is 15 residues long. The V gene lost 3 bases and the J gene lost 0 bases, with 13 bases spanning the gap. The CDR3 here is CASSGAADASYEQYF. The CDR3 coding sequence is TGTGCCAGCAGCGGAGCGGCGGACGCCTCCTACGAGCAGTACTTC.

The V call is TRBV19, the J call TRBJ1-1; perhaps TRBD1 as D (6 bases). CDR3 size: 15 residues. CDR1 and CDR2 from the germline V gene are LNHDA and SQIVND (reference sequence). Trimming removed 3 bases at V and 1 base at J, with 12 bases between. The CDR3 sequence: CASSMIGQQNTEAFF. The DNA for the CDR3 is TGTGCCAGTAGTATGATAGGACAGCAGAACACTGAAGCTTTCTTT.

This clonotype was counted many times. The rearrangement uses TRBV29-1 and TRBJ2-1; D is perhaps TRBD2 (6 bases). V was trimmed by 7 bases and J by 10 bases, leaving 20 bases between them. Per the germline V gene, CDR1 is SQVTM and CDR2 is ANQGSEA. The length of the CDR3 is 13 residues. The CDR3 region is CSGGGGRGWEQFF. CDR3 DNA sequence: TGCAGCGGGGGTGGAGGGAGAGGGTGGGAGCAGTTCTTC.